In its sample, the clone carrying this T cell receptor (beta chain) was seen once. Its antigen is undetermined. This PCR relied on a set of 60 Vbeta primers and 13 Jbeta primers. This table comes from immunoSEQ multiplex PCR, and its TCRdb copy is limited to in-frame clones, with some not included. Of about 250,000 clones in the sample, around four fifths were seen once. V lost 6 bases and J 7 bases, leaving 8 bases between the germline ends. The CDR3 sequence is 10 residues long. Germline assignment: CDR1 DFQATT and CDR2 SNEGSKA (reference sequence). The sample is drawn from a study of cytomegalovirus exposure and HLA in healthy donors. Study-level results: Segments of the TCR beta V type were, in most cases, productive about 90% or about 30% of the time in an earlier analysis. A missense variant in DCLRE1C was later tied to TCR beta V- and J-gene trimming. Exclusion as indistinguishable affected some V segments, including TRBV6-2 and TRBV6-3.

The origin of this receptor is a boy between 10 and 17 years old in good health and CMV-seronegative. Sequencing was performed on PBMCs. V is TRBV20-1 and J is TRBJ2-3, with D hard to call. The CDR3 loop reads CSAIHNTQYF. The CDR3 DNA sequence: TGCAGTGCCATCCACAATACGCAGTATTTT.